The clone carrying this T cell receptor beta chain was recorded many times. TCRdb used MiXCR to reprocess the reads, holding one entry per CDR3 protein. The sample holds over 150,000 distinct CDR3 sequences, about 20% seen once. Trimming pared 11 bases from V and 7 bases from J, leaving 11 bases between. Germline CDR1 ENHRY, CDR2 SYGVKD. This CDR3 has 10 residues. This entry belongs to a study of T cell repertoires in cytomegalovirus infection. The TCR sequence derives from a human donor in good health (CMV status not recorded). Some clones in this sample may be carry-over from other donors' samples. Sequenced: PBMCs. The V and J genes are TRBV10-3 and TRBJ1-1, with D tentatively TRBD1 (6 bases). CDR3 protein: CAAATGEAFF. Written as DNA, the CDR3 is TGTGCCGCGGCGACAGGTGAAGCTTTCTTT.